The 20 T cell receptor beta chains below all came from one sample that was sequenced in a study of cytomegalovirus exposure and HLA in healthy donors. The assay was immunoSEQ multiplex PCR, and TCRdb's table has in-frame clones only and misses some. The data hold tens of thousands of clones, with under 95% observed a single time. The material sequenced was PBMCs. The source is a woman between 18 and 29 years old in good health and CMV-seronegative.

The V and J genes are TRBV9 and TRBJ2-2; D might be TRBD2 (6 bases). CDR3 size: 14 residues. Per germline, CDR1 SGDLS and CDR2 YYNGEE. Trimming stripped 5 bases from V and 2 bases from J, with 10 bases between. The chain's CDR3 is CASRGGTNTGELFF. The CDR3 DNA reads TGTGCCAGCAGGGGGGGAACCAACACCGGGGAGCTGTTTTTT.

The rearrangement links TRBV19 to TRBJ1-4; tentative D call: TRBD1 (5 bases). Germline-derived CDR1 and CDR2 are LNHDA and SQIVND (reference sequence). There are 15 residues in the CDR3. Trimming removed 2 bases from V and 3 bases from J, with 10 bases in between. In DNA, the CDR3 is TGTGCCAGTAGTATACGACAGTCGGCTAATGAAAAACTGTTTTTT. As protein: CASSIRQSANEKLFF.

This clone was seen just once. CDR3 amino acids: CASQNMNTEAFF. The CDR3, as DNA: TGCGCCAGCCAAAACATGAACACTGAAGCTTTCTTT. The chain recombines TRBV5-1 with TRBJ1-1; D is undetermined. Germline CDR1 SGHRS, CDR2 YFSETQ. V was shortened by 7 bases and J by 0 bases, with 7 bases between the two germline ends. The CDR3 runs 12 residues.

The DNA for the CDR3 is TGTGCCATCAGCCCCGGGACAGCAGCCTACGAGCAGTACTTC. It is translated as CAISPGTAAYEQYF. The chain combines TRBV10-3 with TRBJ2-7; 7 bases fit TRBD1. CDR1 is ENHRY, CDR2 SYGVKD, per germline. CDR3 length: 14 residues. Trimming took 6 bases from V and 2 from J; bases not matched to a gene: 7.

The chain uses TRBV19 and TRBJ1-2; TRBD1 matches 7 bases. V was clipped by 4 bases and J by 8 bases; unmatched bases: 7. CDR1 is LNHDA and CDR2 is SQIVND in the germline V gene (reference sequence). The CDR3 consists of 13 residues. In DNA form, the CDR3 reads TGTGCCAGTAGTACCGGGACAGCGACCGGCTACACCTTC. Protein sequence: CASSTGTATGYTF.

The rearrangement links TRBV5-4 to TRBJ2-3, with no clear D. Germline V gene sequence: CDR1 SGHNT, CDR2 YYREEE (reference sequence). This CDR3 comprises 15 residues. V was pared by 2 bases and J by 4 bases, with 14 bases between. CDR3 in amino acids: CASSFSIQSSDTQYF. As DNA, the CDR3 is TGTGCCAGCAGCTTTTCGATCCAAAGCTCAGATACGCAGTATTTT.

V is TRBV19 and J is TRBJ1-5; 8 nucleotides align to TRBD1. The V gene end was trimmed by 5 bases and the J gene end by 4 bases; junction bases not matched to a gene: 10. The CDR3 runs 16 residues. Germline V gene data show CDR1 as LNHDA and CDR2 as SQIVND (reference sequence). The CDR3 region has the DNA TGTGCCAGTAGTCAAACCGAAGGGACAGGAAATCAGCCCCAGCATTTT. Residues: CASSQTEGTGNQPQHF.

The DNA for the CDR3 is TGTGCCAGCAGCTCCCAGCAGGGGTACGAGCAGTACTTC. Translation: CASSSQQGYEQYF. The rearrangement links TRBV7-3 to TRBJ2-7, with D possibly being TRBD1 (6 bases). Trimming took 4 bases from V and 4 from J, leaving 11 bases between them. Germline CDR1 SGHTA, CDR2 FQGTGA. This CDR3 contains 13 residues.

In nucleotides, the CDR3 is TGTGCCAGCAGCTCCCCGGGACAGAGGAAGGTGTGGGATGAGCAGTTCTTC. It codes for CASSSPGQRKVWDEQFF. V gene TRBV7-9 combines with J gene TRBJ2-1; 7 bases align to TRBD1. This CDR3 is built from 17 residues. The V and J ends lost 4 bases and 8 bases, in that order; junction bases with no gene match: 17. Per germline, CDR1 SEHNR and CDR2 FQNEAQ (reference sequence).

V and J are TRBV28 and TRBJ1-1; TRBD1 matches 7 bases. The germline gives CDR1 MDHEN, CDR2 SYDVKM. J lost 1 base, V lost 8 bases, and 7 bases had no gene match. The CDR3 runs to 14 residues. DNA of the CDR3: TGTGCCAGCCAACGGGACAGAAGGAACACTGAAGCTTTCTTT. Amino acids: CASQRDRRNTEAFF. Together with reference TRBV28 and TRBJ1-1, the CDR3 gives the full variable domain: DVKVTQSSRYLVKRTGEKVFLECVQDMDHENMFWYRQDPGLGLRLIYFSYDVKMKEKGDIPEGYSVSREKKERFSLILESASTNQTSMYLCASQRDRRNTEAFFGQGTRLTVV.

This clone came up once. J is TRBJ2-2 and V is TRBV2, with TRBD1 matching 9 bases. There are 13 residues in the CDR3. Germline loops: CDR1 SNHLY, CDR2 FYNNEI. The trim removed 9 bases at V and 5 bases at J, leaving 4 bases unmatched. This chain's CDR3 is CARGQGRTGELFF. The CDR3 DNA sequence: TGTGCCAGAGGACAGGGGAGGACCGGGGAGCTGTTTTTT.

The chain has TRBV28 and TRBJ2-2, with D hard to call. V lost 5 bases and J 4 bases, leaving 8 bases between the germline ends. The CDR3 length is 13 residues. Germline assignment: CDR1 MDHEN and CDR2 SYDVKM. The CDR3 DNA follows: TGTGCCAGCAGTCTTAGTCTCACCGGGGAGCTGTTTTTT. It specifies CASSLSLTGELFF.

The chain carries TRBV6-1 and TRBJ1-2; TRBD1 aligns across 8 bases. Germline V gene sequence: CDR1 MNHNS, CDR2 SASEGT. V lost 4 bases, J lost 7 bases, and 8 bases stayed unmatched. The CDR3 contains 14 residues. The DNA for the CDR3 is TGTGCCAGCAGTGCCGGGACAGGTGGTCCTGGCTACACCTTC. Translating gives CASSAGTGGPGYTF.

This chain connects TRBV4-2 to TRBJ1-1; 7 bases are shared with TRBD1. Trimming cost V 4 bases and J 2 bases; bases outside gene matches: 7. The CDR3 is 15 residues long. Germline V CDR1 and CDR2: LGHNA, YNFKEQ. The CDR3 DNA reads as TGTGCCAGCAGCCGTAGACAGGGAATCAACACTGAAGCTTTCTTT. Encoded protein: CASSRRQGINTEAFF.

The chain couples TRBV6-5 to TRBJ2-6; D gene unclear. The germline CDR1 and CDR2 sequences are MNHEY and SVGAGI. The CDR3 extends over 14 amino acids. Trimming pared 0 bases from V and 4 bases from J, leaving 4 bases between. CDR3 loop: CASSYSQGANVLTF. The CDR3 nucleotides are TGTGCCAGCAGTTACTCGCAGGGGGCCAACGTCCTGACTTTC.

V usage is TRBV5-1 and J usage is TRBJ1-4, with D tentatively TRBD1 (6 bases). This CDR3 is 16 amino acids long. From germline, CDR1 is SGHRS and CDR2 YFSETQ. Trimming pared 4 bases from V and 3 bases from J, leaving 16 bases between. The CDR3 DNA sequence: TGCGCCAGCAGCCCGGACAGCTCCAGGTCTAATGAAAAACTGTTTTTT. Its protein is CASSPDSSRSNEKLFF. Filled out from reference TRBV5-1 and TRBJ1-4, the complete variable domain reads KAGVTQTPRYLIKTRGQQVTLSCSPISGHRSVSWYQQTPGQGLQFLFEYFSETQRNKGNFPGRFSGRQFSNSRSEMNVSTLELGDSALYLCASSPDSSRSNEKLFFGSGTQLSVL.

The V and J genes are TRBV4-2 and TRBJ1-2; 8 nucleotides match TRBD1. The CDR3 runs to 16 residues. Germline CDR1 is LGHNA and CDR2 is YNFKEQ. Trimming at V came to 2 bases and at J to 0 bases, leaving 5 bases not matched to a gene. The CDR3 region is CASSQLQGAANYGYTF. The CDR3 region has the DNA TGTGCCAGCAGCCAACTCCAGGGGGCCGCTAACTATGGCTACACCTTC.

For the CDR3, the DNA is TGTGCCACCAGCAGAGTCTCTACCGGGACAGGGATCTACGAGCAGTACTTC. This encodes CATSRVSTGTGIYEQYF. The chain carries TRBV15 and TRBJ2-7; 9 nucleotides line up with TRBD1. This CDR3 spans 17 amino acids. The J segment lost 3 bases and the V segment lost 1 base, leaving 10 bases of the junction unmatched. Germline V CDR1 and CDR2: LNHNV, YYDKDF (reference sequence). Together with reference TRBV15 and TRBJ2-7, the CDR3 gives the full variable domain: DAMVIQNPRYQVTQFGKPVTLSCSQTLNHNVMYWYQQKSSQAPKLLFHYYDKDFNNEADTPDNFQSRRPNTSFCFLDIRSPGLGDTAMYLCATSRVSTGTGIYEQYFGPGTRLTVT.

The CDR3 here is CASSLGGSLGYGYTF. CDR3 nucleotide sequence: TGTGCCAGCAGTTTGGGGGGGAGTCTCGGCTATGGCTACACCTTC. The genes are TRBV28 and TRBJ1-2; possibly TRBD1 for D (5 bases). V lost 3 bases, J lost 4 bases, and 15 bases lay in between. Per the germline V gene, CDR1 is MDHEN and CDR2 is SYDVKM. CDR3 length: 15 amino acids.

The genes are TRBV28 and TRBJ2-7, with D possibly being TRBD2 (6 bases). V lost 5 bases to trimming and J lost 4 bases, with 15 bases between them. Looked up from germline, CDR1 is MDHEN and CDR2 is SYDVKM. The CDR3 runs 14 residues. Here the CDR3 reads CASSRLGGAYEQYF. CDR3 DNA sequence: TGTGCCAGCAGTAGGTTGGGCGGGGCGTACGAGCAGTACTTC.